This is a list of T cell receptor beta chains from one sample in a study of T cell responses to AZD1222 COVID-19 vaccine. TCRdb keeps only in-frame clones here, not all; method: immunoSEQ multiplex PCR. The repertoire holds over 120,000 clones, with approximately 92% as singletons. The source material was peripheral blood, sampled on day 0 of AZD1222 vaccination. The receptors were gathered from an adult in good health. Each CDR3 is given without its conserved first and last residue.

v_call	cdr3_aa
TRBV5-1	ASSSWTGQETQY
TRBV10-3	AITGAGDEQF
TRBV5-1	ASSLDYLQGRRYEQY
TRBV2	ASSESRGTDTQY
TRBV6-1	ASSASWTSGSYEQY
TRBV28	ASSLGGFSYGYT
TRBV24-1	ATSDAGRYNEQF
TRBV6-5	ASSYSGGRIDTEAF
TRBV7-9	ASSSQENTEAF
TRBV27	ASSRRPGQGEETQY
TRBV4-1	ASSQFRGNRLAAFYEQY
TRBV7-3	ASSFRPGTGKGGQPQH
TRBV10-2	ASSESNRAKPGEQY
TRBV5-5	ASSLLAGAGNTIY
TRBV18	ASSPVGSGEQF
TRBV29-1	SVQQGANTEAF
TRBV7-3	ASSLLGGRAKDTQY
TRBV18	ASSPTSGRDNEQF
TRBV7-3	ASSLTGWGNADTGELF
TRBV6-5	ASSYISRGPQH
TRBV6-1	ASKGSNQPQH
TRBV9	ASSVSGGNTEAF
TRBV29-1	SAREQRDSYGYT
TRBV10-3	AIRSSGGYT
TRBV5-6	ASSLERDPYNEQF
TRBV21-1	ASSKARELAGYEQY
TRBV4-1	ASSQDLRALGTGELF
TRBV6-5	ASSFQTSGISEQF
TRBV15	ATSRMNTGGDTEAF
TRBV5-1	ASSFTTSGRYEQY